Shown below are 8 T cell receptor beta chains from a single sample sequenced in a study of response to subunit inactivated influenza vaccine. Via MiXCR, TCRdb re-called the RT-PCR reads, giving one row per CDR3 protein. This sample yields about 780,000 distinct CDR3 sequences, of which around a sixth are seen a single time; roughly a tenth belongs to the top ten. Sequencing used PBMCs from blood, obtained 4 to 6 days after vaccination. The receptors were sampled from a man aged 50-60 years who received an inactivated influenza vaccine.

This clonotype turned up a few times. The chain couples TRBV20-1 to TRBJ1-5, with D perhaps TRBD1 (6 bases). V lost 5 bases and J lost 10, with 21 bases in between. Germline V gives CDR1 DFQATT, CDR2 SNEGSKA (reference sequence). This CDR3 region has 14 residues. DNA for the CDR3: TGCAGTGCTTGGACCGGGACAAGGTCTACACCCCAGCATTTT. The encoded protein is CSAWTGTRSTPQHF.

For this clonotype: Germline and junction disagree at one end, which may indicate a read error. This chain links TRBV7-2 with TRBJ2-5; 9 bases map to TRBD1. The CDR3 loop spans 14 amino acids. Germline CDR1 and CDR2: SGHTA and FQGNSA. The CDR3 DNA follows: TGTGTCAGCAGCTTTCGGACAGGGGAGGAGACCCAGTACTTC. It translates to CVSSFRTGEETQYF.

The table lists this clonotype with a few counts. The chain employs TRBV7-2 and TRBJ1-1, with TRBD1 identical over 7 bases. The CDR3 covers 15 residues. The trim removed 5 bases at V and 1 base at J, leaving 7 bases unmatched. The germline CDR1 and CDR2 sequences are SGHTA and FQGNSA. As DNA, the CDR3 is TGTGCCAGCAGCCCTCGGACAGGCTGGAACACTGAAGCTTTCTTT. Translation: CASSPRTGWNTEAFF.

The chain is built from TRBV7-2 and TRBJ2-1; a possible D gene is TRBD1 (6 bases). The V end was cut by 3 bases, the J end by 5 bases, with 14 bases between. Germline CDR1 reads SGHTA; CDR2 reads FQGNSA. The CDR3 totals 15 residues. CDR3 region: CASSFVVTGHNEQFF. CDR3 DNA sequence: TGTGCCAGCAGCTTCGTGGTGACAGGCCACAATGAGCAGTTCTTC.

V gene TRBV11-2 combines with J gene TRBJ2-7, with a weak D call TRBD1 (7 bases). Germline V CDR1 and CDR2: SGHAT, FQNNGV. The CDR3 has 15 amino acids. Trimming took 1 base from V and 3 from J, leaving 13 bases between them. The CDR3 sequence: CASSLGRGPIYEQYF. CDR3 sequence (DNA): TGTGCCAGCAGCTTAGGGAGGGGGCCAATCTACGAGCAGTACTTC.

This sequence joins TRBV6-5 and TRBJ2-2, with 11 bases that match TRBD2. Per germline, CDR1 MNHEY and CDR2 SVGAGI. V shed 1 base and J 3 bases; nucleotides not matched to a gene: 1. The CDR3 totals 16 residues. The CDR3 sequence is CASSYLAGGDTGELFF. CDR3 nucleotides: TGTGCCAGCAGTTACTTAGCGGGAGGGGACACCGGGGAGCTGTTTTTT.

The CDR3 protein is CASSPRGWRTGEWYTQYF. The CDR3 nucleotides are TGTGCCAGCAGCCCCAGAGGATGGAGGACGGGAGAATGGTATACGCAGTATTTT. The chain links TRBV11-2 to TRBJ2-3, with D perhaps matching TRBD2 (6 bases). Per the germline V gene, CDR1 is SGHAT and CDR2 is FQNNGV. Between the trimmed V and J ends, which lost 5 bases and 7 bases, there was a span of 28 bases. This CDR3 comprises 18 residues. Filled out from reference TRBV11-2 and TRBJ2-3, the complete variable domain reads EAGVAQSPRYKIIEKRQSVAFWCNPISGHATLYWYQQILGQGPKLLIQFQNNGVVDDSQLPKDRFSAERLKGVDSTLKIQPAKLEDSAVYLCASSPRGWRTGEWYTQYFGPGTRLTVL.

This clonotype has more than one count but fewer than ten. At one boundary the junction diverges from the germline segment, which might be a read error. V is TRBV29-1 and J is TRBJ2-5; 12 positions match TRBD1. The CDR3 length is 14 residues. The germline V gene encodes CDR1 SQVTM and CDR2 ANQGSEA. CDR3 sequence (DNA): TGCAGCGTTCAGGGGACAGGGGGCTCACCCTGGGGGGACTTC. It encodes CSVQGTGGSPWGDF.